The rows below give T cell receptor beta chains drawn from one sample of a study of cytomegalovirus exposure and HLA in healthy donors. This table comes from immunoSEQ multiplex PCR, and its TCRdb copy is limited to in-frame clones, with some not included. The table shows roughly 150,000 clones, with roughly three quarters occurring only once. Sequencing used PBMCs. The receptor set was obtained from a woman aged 35 to 49 in good health and CMV-seropositive. CDR3s include the opening cysteine and the closing phenylalanine or tryptophan. D genes are given only for firm matches.

V gene	D gene	J gene	CDR3 protein
TRBV5-1	-	TRBJ1-6	CASSFRDTNSPLHF
TRBV19	TRBD2	TRBJ2-7	CASSPGLAVNYEQYF
TRBV11-2	-	TRBJ2-1	CASSFSGMAYNEQFF
TRBV30	-	TRBJ1-3	CACQSDRGNTIYF
TRBV15	TRBD2	TRBJ2-4	CATSSRGGKNSQYF
TRBV6-5	TRBD2	TRBJ2-5	CASNRRVSGEQYF
TRBV7-8	-	TRBJ2-2	CASSLLEAVGSGELFF
TRBV27	TRBD1	TRBJ1-5	CASSGTGTTNGNQPQHF
TRBV6-4	-	TRBJ2-1	CASSDEGGNEQFF
TRBV9	TRBD1	TRBJ1-2	CASSVQGANYGYTF
TRBV5-5	-	TRBJ1-4	CASSLVWGDEKLFF
TRBV15	-	TRBJ2-3	CATSRGVADTQYF
TRBV5-4	TRBD2	TRBJ2-7	CASSPGRGSGEQYF
TRBV13	-	TRBJ2-2	CASSPYTGELFF
TRBV4-2	-	TRBJ2-5	CASSQEWVGETQYF
TRBV7-9	TRBD1	TRBJ1-2	CASSLAQGWGYTF
TRBV5-4	-	TRBJ1-2	CASSSGGLPLYGYTF
TRBV5-6	-	TRBJ1-5	CASSLAAQVSNQPQHF
TRBV6-5	-	TRBJ2-2	CASFIDRGAVF
TRBV29-1	-	TRBJ2-5	CSVGHVRETQYF
TRBV9	-	TRBJ2-2	CASSVVLGGELFF
TRBV23-1	TRBD2	TRBJ2-2	CASSQTPGLAGGSDTGELFF
TRBV7-9	-	TRBJ2-7	CASSPRGSYEQYF
TRBV6-1	-	TRBJ1-2	CASSVDGTNYGYTF
TRBV9	TRBD1	TRBJ2-5	CASSAAGGAQETQYF
TRBV10-3	TRBD2	TRBJ2-1	CAISVGTSGGEQFF
TRBV6-5	-	TRBJ2-2	CASSFSGDLRTGELFF
TRBV19	TRBD1	TRBJ1-2	CASSKDRGYGYTF
TRBV21-1	-	TRBJ1-2	CASSHNGYTF
TRBV19	TRBD2	TRBJ2-7	CASSPGVGGRYEQYF
TRBV7-2	TRBD1	TRBJ1-2	CASSSGQEGYGYTF
TRBV18	TRBD1	TRBJ2-5	CASSPPTTQGKETQYF